The 15 T cell receptor beta chains presented below share a single source sample, sequenced in a study of beta chain features in type 1 diabetes listed by TCRdb under 2018. Receptor amplification or capture employed the immunoSEQ multiplex PCR assay. The High Capacity cDNA Reverse Transcription Kit was used to reverse transcribe all of the isolated RNA, meaning that expressed TCRB transcripts were what got sequenced. TCRdb took this table from immuneACCESS and kept in-frame rearrangements with V and J called. Such tables lack part of the clones; where checked against another copy, unresolved V genes explain under half of the gap, and the rest is unexplained. A total of 600,000 to 700,000 clones appear in this sample, around 12% of them only once. The ten largest clones add up to around 0.12% of the sample. Study-wide conclusions, independent of this receptor: In all four CD4+ subsets, TCRB CDR3 length was moderately but significantly shorter in type 1 diabetes patients.

No cognate antigen is known for these TCRs. Sequencing was performed on naive CD4+ T cells from blood. Taken with the paper, the label for cell subset or site translates to: true naive CD4+ T cells. The receptors here all came from a man aged 25-40 years with type 1 diabetes.

The chain recombines TRBV18 with TRBJ2-5; a possible D gene is TRBD1 (5 bases). Between the trimmed V and J ends, which lost 3 bases and 2 bases, there was a span of 10 bases. The CDR3 contains 14 residues. Germline CDR1 KGHSH, CDR2 LQKENI. As DNA, the CDR3 is TGTGCCAGCTCACCGGGAAAGGGGCAAGAGACCCAGTACTTC. Protein: CASSPGKGQETQYF.

The rearrangement links TRBV18 to TRBJ1-6; 8 bases match TRBD1. The CDR3 runs to 16 residues. Germline lookup yields CDR1 KGHSH and CDR2 LQKENI. V dropped 5 bases and J dropped 5; count of bases not matched to a gene: 8. The CDR3 loop is CASSDWTGSNNSPLHF. The DNA for the CDR3 is TGTGCCAGCTCAGATTGGACAGGGTCAAATAATTCACCCCTCCACTTT.

Only a few counts were recorded for this clone. This chain links TRBV2 with TRBJ1-5; 8 bases fit TRBD1. Germline values: CDR1 SNHLY, CDR2 FYNNEI. V lost 7 bases to trimming and J lost 6 bases; unmatched junction nucleotides: 8. This CDR3 is 14 amino acids long. The DNA for the CDR3 is TGTGCCAGCAATCCCGGGACAGGCCTTCAGCCCCAGCATTTT. Translated, it gives CASNPGTGLQPQHF.

Points on this clone: In the same sample, other DNA sequences code for this CDR3. The J gene is TRBJ1-5, the V gene TRBV19; D is unclear. The germline CDR1 and CDR2 sequences are LNHDA and SQIVND (reference sequence). The length of the CDR3 is 14 residues. Deletions cut 4 bases from V and 1 base from J, with 8 bases between. This CDR3 is CASSTPGSNQPQHF. In nucleotides, the CDR3 is TGTGCCAGTAGTACCCCTGGAAGCAATCAGCCCCAGCATTTT. Variable domain in full (rest from reference TRBV19 and TRBJ1-5): DGGITQSPKYLFRKEGQNVTLSCEQNLNHDAMYWYRQDPGQGLRLIYYSQIVNDFQKGDIAEGYSVSREKKESFPLTVTSAQKNPTAFYLCASSTPGSNQPQHFGDGTRLSIL.

V gene TRBV7-6 combines with J gene TRBJ1-3, with a weak D call TRBD1 (6 bases). Looked up from germline, CDR1 is SGHVS and CDR2 is FNYEAQ. V shed 7 bases and J shed 4 bases, with 11 bases lying between them. The CDR3 is 13 residues long. CDR3 nucleotides: TGTGCCAGCACCTCCGGGACAGGAAACACCATATATTTT. It encodes CASTSGTGNTIYF.

The chain recombines TRBV7-2 with TRBJ2-2, with D tentatively TRBD2 (5 bases). The V gene lost 5 bases and the J gene lost 6 bases, with 13 bases spanning the gap. In germline, CDR1 is SGHTA, CDR2 FQGNSA. There are 14 residues in the CDR3. The CDR3 region has the DNA TGTGCCAGCAGCCCCCAACGGGGATCCGGGGAGCTGTTTTTT. This gives the protein CASSPQRGSGELFF.

This clone was recorded a few times. Other DNA sequences of this sample code for an identical CDR3. The V gene is TRBV7-9, the J gene TRBJ2-7; D is possibly TRBD1 or TRBD2 (5 bases each). V lost 1 base to trimming and J lost 3 bases, with 10 bases between them. Germline assignment: CDR1 SEHNR and CDR2 FQNEAQ (reference sequence). There are 14 residues in the CDR3. CDR3 sequence: CASSLVGRGYEQYF. In DNA form, the CDR3 reads TGTGCCAGCAGCTTAGTGGGACGGGGCTACGAGCAGTACTTC.

The chain couples TRBV7-9 to TRBJ1-2; 9 bases map to TRBD1. This CDR3 spans 13 amino acids. Trimming took 5 bases from V and 7 from J; bases not matched to a gene: 5. CDR1 is SEHNR, CDR2 FQNEAQ, per germline (reference sequence). The CDR3 region has the DNA TGTGCCAGCAGCGGACAGGGGTCCGGTGGCTACACCTTC. Its protein is CASSGQGSGGYTF.

The rearrangement joins TRBV6-5 to TRBJ2-7; D remains unclear. V lost 6 bases and J lost 5, with 14 bases in between. The germline V gene has CDR1 MNHEY and CDR2 SVGAGI. There are 13 residues in the CDR3. Written as DNA, the CDR3 is TGTGCCAGCAGGGCTCCCGTAGGCAACGAGCAGTACTTC. This codes for CASRAPVGNEQYF.

A few counts support this clone. Other DNA sequences within the sample encode an identical CDR3. V usage is TRBV5-1 and J usage is TRBJ2-2; 7 nucleotides match TRBD1. CDR3 length: 14 amino acids. The germline gives CDR1 SGHRS, CDR2 YFSETQ. Germline trimming cut 4 bases from V and 3 bases from J; bases unmatched to any gene: 3. CDR3 loop: CASSRTGDTGELFF. DNA for the CDR3: TGCGCCAGCAGCAGAACAGGGGACACCGGGGAGCTGTTTTTT.

The chain links TRBV5-1 to TRBJ2-7; 9 bases are a match to TRBD1. CDR1 and CDR2 from the germline V gene are SGHRS and YFSETQ. After removal of 1 base from V and 4 bases from J, the junction contained 6 bases not matched to a gene. CDR3 length equals 15 residues. CDR3 protein: CASSLPGQGRYEQYF. As DNA, the CDR3 is TGCGCCAGCAGCTTGCCGGGACAGGGAAGATACGAGCAGTACTTC.

The rearrangement joins TRBV12-5 to TRBJ2-7, with 8 bases matching TRBD1. This CDR3 spans 15 amino acids. V dropped 3 bases and J dropped 5; count of bases not matched to a gene: 9. The germline gives CDR1 LGHNT, CDR2 FRNRAP. CDR3 DNA: TGTGCTAGTGGTTTCTATCCGGGACAGGCGGACGAGCAGTACTTC. This encodes CASGFYPGQADEQYF.

This chain uses TRBV7-2 with TRBJ1-5, with 7 nucleotides matching TRBD1. Germline-derived CDR1 and CDR2 are SGHTA and FQGNSA. This CDR3 is 15 amino acids long. The junction had 4 bases not matched to a gene; V was cut back by 4 bases and J by 1 base. CDR3 coding DNA: TGTGCCAGCAGCTCCAGGGGGGGGAGCAATCAGCCCCAGCATTTT. Amino acids: CASSSRGGSNQPQHF.

This clone was observed a few times. V usage is TRBV5-1 and J usage is TRBJ2-5; tentatively, D is TRBD1 (5 bases). Per the germline V gene, CDR1 is SGHRS and CDR2 is YFSETQ. The length of the CDR3 is 14 residues. V lost 2 bases and J 0 bases, leaving 8 bases between the germline ends. DNA for the CDR3: TGCGCCAGCAGCTTTGGCAGGGACCAAGAGACCCAGTACTTC. Its protein is CASSFGRDQETQYF.

V gene TRBV7-9 combines with J gene TRBJ1-6; D gene uncertain. Germline CDR1 SEHNR, CDR2 FQNEAQ (reference sequence). This CDR3 has 15 residues. V lost 1 base to trimming and J lost 7 bases, with 11 bases between them. CDR3 region: CASSLVQAVNSPLHF. As DNA, the CDR3 is TGTGCCAGCAGCTTAGTTCAAGCCGTCAATTCACCCCTCCACTTT.